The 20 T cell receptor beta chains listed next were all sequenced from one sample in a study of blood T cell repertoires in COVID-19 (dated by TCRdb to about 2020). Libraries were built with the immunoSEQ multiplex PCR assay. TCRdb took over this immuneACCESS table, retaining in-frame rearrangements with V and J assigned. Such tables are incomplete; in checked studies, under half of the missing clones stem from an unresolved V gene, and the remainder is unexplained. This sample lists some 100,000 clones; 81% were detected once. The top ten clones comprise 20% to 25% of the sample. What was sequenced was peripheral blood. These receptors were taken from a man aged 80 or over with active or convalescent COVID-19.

The CDR3 coding sequence is TGTGCCAGTAGCCTCCACCGGGGGTACGAGCAGTACTTC. Translation gives CASSLHRGYEQYF. V and J are TRBV19 and TRBJ2-7; D is perhaps TRBD2 (6 bases). Trimming pared 6 bases from V and 4 bases from J, leaving 13 bases between. This CDR3 has 13 residues. Looked up from germline, CDR1 is LNHDA and CDR2 is SQIVND (reference sequence). Filled out from reference TRBV19 and TRBJ2-7, the complete variable domain reads DGGITQSPKYLFRKEGQNVTLSCEQNLNHDAMYWYRQDPGQGLRLIYYSQIVNDFQKGDIAEGYSVSREKKESFPLTVTSAQKNPTAFYLCASSLHRGYEQYFGPGTRLTVT.

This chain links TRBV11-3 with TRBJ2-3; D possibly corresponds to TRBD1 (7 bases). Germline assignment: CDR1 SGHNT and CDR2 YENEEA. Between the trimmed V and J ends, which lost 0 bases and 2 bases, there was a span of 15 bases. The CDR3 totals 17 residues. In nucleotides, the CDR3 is TGTGCCAGCAGCTTAGAAGGCGGGACAGCCTCCACAGATACGCAGTATTTT. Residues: CASSLEGGTASTDTQYF.

The CDR3 is CASSDRGGAQETQYF. CDR3 in DNA: TGCGCCAGCAGTGACCGCGGGGGCGCGCAAGAGACCCAGTACTTC. The rearrangement uses TRBV10-2 and TRBJ2-5, with TRBD2 as a possible D gene (7 bases). Germline V gene sequence: CDR1 WSHSY, CDR2 SAAADI. The CDR3 sequence is 15 residues long. V gave up 3 bases and J gave up 2 bases, with 13 bases separating them.

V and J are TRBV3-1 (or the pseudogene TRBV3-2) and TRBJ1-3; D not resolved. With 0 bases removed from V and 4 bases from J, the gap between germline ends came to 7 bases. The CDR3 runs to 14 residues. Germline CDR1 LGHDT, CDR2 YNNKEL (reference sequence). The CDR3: CASSQESRGNTIYF. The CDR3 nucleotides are TGTGCCAGCAGCCAAGAGTCCAGGGGAAACACCATATATTTT.

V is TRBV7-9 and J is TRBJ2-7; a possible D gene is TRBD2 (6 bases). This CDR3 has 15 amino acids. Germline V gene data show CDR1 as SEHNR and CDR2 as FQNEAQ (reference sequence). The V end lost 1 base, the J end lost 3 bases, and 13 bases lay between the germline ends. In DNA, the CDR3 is TGTGCCAGCAGCTTAGGGTCAGCGGGTCTCTACGAGCAGTACTTC. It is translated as CASSLGSAGLYEQYF.

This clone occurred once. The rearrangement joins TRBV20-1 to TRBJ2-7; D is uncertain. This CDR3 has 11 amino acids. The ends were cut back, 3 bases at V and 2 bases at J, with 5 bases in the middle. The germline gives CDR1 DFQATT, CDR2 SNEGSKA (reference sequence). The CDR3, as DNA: TGCAGTGCTAGGGGCCCCTACGAGCAGTACTTC. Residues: CSARGPYEQYF.

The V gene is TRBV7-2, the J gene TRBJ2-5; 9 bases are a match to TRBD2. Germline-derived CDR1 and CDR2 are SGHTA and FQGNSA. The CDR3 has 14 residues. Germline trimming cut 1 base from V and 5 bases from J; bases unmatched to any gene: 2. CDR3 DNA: TGTGCCAGCAGCTTAGGCGGGGGGGTGGAGACCCAGTACTTC. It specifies CASSLGGGVETQYF.

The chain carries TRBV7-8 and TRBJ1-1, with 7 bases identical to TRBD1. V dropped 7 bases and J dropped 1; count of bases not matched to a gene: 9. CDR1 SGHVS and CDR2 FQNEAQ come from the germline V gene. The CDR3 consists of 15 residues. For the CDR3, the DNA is TGTGCCAGCAACACCGGGGACAGAACGAACACTGAAGCTTTCTTT. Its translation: CASNTGDRTNTEAFF.

The CDR3 sequence: CASSLGPTARTEAFF. As DNA, the CDR3 is TGTGCCAGCAGCTTAGGCCCCACCGCTAGGACTGAAGCTTTCTTT. This chain connects TRBV7-9 to TRBJ1-1; no definite D call. Trimming took off 1 base at V and 5 bases at J, with 14 bases between the two ends. Looked up from germline, CDR1 is SEHNR and CDR2 is FQNEAQ (reference sequence). This CDR3 contains 15 residues. Using reference TRBV7-9 and TRBJ1-1 for the parts outside the CDR3, the full variable domain is DTGVSQNPRHKITKRGQNVTFRCDPISEHNRLYWYRQTLGQGPEFLTYFQNEAQLEKSRLLSDRFSAERPKGSFSTLEIQRTEQGDSAMYLCASSLGPTARTEAFFGQGTRLTVV.

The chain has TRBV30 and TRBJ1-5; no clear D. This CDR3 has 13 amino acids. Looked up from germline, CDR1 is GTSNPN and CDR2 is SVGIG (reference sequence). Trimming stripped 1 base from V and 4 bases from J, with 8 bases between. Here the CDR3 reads CAWSAQVNQPQHF. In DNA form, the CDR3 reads TGTGCCTGGAGTGCTCAGGTAAATCAGCCCCAGCATTTT.

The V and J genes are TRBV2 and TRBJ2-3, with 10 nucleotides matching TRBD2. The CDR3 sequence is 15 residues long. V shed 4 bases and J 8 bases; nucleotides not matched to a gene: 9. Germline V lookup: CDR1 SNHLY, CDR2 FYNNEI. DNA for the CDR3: TGTGCCAGCAGTGGGACTAGCGGCCAGAGGGGTACGCAGTATTTT. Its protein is CASSGTSGQRGTQYF.

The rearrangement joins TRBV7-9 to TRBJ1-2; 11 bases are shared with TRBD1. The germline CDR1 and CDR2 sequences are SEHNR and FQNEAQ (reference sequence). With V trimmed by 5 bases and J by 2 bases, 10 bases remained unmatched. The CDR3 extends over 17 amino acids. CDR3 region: CASSPRTRTGGNYGYTF. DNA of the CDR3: TGTGCCAGCAGCCCACGGACGCGGACAGGGGGCAACTATGGCTACACCTTC.

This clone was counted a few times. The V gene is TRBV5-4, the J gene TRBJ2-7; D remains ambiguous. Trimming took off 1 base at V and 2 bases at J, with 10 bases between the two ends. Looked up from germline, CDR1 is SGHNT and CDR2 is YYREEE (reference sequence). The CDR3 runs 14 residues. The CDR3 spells CASSLSSVPYEQYF. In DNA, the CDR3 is TGTGCCAGCAGCTTGTCTTCTGTCCCCTACGAGCAGTACTTC.

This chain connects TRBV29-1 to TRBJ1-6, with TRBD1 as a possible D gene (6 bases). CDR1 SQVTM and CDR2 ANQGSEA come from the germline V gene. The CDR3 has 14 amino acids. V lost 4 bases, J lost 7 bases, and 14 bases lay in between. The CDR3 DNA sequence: TGCAGCGTTGCAACAGGGACCTTCAATTCACCCCTCCACTTT. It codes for CSVATGTFNSPLHF.

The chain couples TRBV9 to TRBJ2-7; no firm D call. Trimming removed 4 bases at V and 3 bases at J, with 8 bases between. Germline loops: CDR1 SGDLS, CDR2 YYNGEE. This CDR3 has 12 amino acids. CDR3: CASSQDNYEQYF. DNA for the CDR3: TGTGCCAGCAGCCAAGACAACTACGAGCAGTACTTC.

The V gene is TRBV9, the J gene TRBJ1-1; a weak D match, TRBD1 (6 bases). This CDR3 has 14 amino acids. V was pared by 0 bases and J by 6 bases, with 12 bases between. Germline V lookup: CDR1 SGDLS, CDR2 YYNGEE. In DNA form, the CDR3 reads TGTGCCAGCAGCGTAGGGGCCGGGACATCTGAAGCTTTCTTT. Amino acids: CASSVGAGTSEAFF.

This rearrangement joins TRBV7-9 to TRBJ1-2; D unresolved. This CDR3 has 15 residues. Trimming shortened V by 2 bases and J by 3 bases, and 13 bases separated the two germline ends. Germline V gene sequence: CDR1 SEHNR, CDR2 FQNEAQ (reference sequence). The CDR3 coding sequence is TGTGCCAGCAGCTTAAGGAGGGATTCTCACTATGGCTACACCTTC. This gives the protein CASSLRRDSHYGYTF.

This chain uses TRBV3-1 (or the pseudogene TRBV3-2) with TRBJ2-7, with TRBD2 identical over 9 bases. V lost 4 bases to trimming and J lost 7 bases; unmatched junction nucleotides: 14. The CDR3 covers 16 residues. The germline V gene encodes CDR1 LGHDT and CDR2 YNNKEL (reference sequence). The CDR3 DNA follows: TGTGCCAGCAGCCTTCCCGGCGGGACTAGCCCGTGGGAGCAGTACTTC. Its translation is CASSLPGGTSPWEQYF.

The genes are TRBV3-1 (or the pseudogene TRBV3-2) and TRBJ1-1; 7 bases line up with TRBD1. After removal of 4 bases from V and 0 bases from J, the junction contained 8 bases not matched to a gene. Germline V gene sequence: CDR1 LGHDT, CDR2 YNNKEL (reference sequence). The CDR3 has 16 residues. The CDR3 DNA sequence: TGTGCCAGCAGCCGCCGAGGGGGCGCGATGAACACTGAAGCTTTCTTT. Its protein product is CASSRRGGAMNTEAFF.

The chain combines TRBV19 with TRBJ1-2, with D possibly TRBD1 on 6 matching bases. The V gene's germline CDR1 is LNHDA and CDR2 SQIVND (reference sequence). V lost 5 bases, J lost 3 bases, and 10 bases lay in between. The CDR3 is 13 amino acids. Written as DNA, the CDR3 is TGTGCCAGTAGTTTAGGGGGAGACTATGGCTACACCTTC. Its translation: CASSLGGDYGYTF.